The 27 T cell receptor beta chains presented below share a single source sample, sequenced in a study of graft-versus-host responses after intestinal transplantation. Profiled with immunoSEQ multiplex PCR; TCRdb holds only in-frame clones, not every one. Among about 37,000 clones listed, approximately 86% were seen once. Graft tissue processing released intraepithelial and lamina propria lymphocytes. Sequences were derived from ileum tissue, sampled about 200 days after intestinal transplant. The receptors stem from a human patient who received an intestinal transplant, so some T cells may come from the graft donor.

The V call is TRBV6-1, the J call TRBJ1-2; a possible D gene is TRBD1 (6 bases). The V end lost 0 bases, the J end lost 7 bases, and 9 bases lay between the germline ends. Germline V gene lookup returns CDR1 MNHNS and CDR2 SASEGT. This CDR3 is 13 amino acids long. The CDR3 DNA is TGTGCCAGCAGTGAAGCGGGGGGCTTTGGCTACACCTTC. Encoded protein: CASSEAGGFGYTF.

V is TRBV5-6 and J is TRBJ2-5; 9 nucleotides line up with TRBD2. The DNA end favors TRBJ2-7, so the J call may be wrong. Germline loops: CDR1 SGHDT, CDR2 YYEEEE. The CDR3 spans 17 residues. CDR3 region: CASSLATSGYLGNEQYF. DNA for the CDR3: TGTGCCAGCAGCTTGGCTACTAGCGGGTATCTGGGCAACGAGCAGTACTTC.

This clone was recorded once. The gene calls are TRBV15 and TRBJ2-7; 9 nucleotides match TRBD1. The CDR3 contains 14 residues. CDR1 is LNHNV and CDR2 is YYDKDF in the germline V gene (reference sequence). The J segment lost 4 bases and the V segment lost 4 bases, leaving 5 bases of the junction unmatched. The CDR3: CATSTGTGPYEQYF. CDR3 DNA: TGTGCCACCAGCACCGGGACAGGGCCTTACGAGCAGTACTTC.

The J gene is TRBJ2-7, the V gene TRBV18; the D gene is possibly TRBD1 (5 bases). Germline V gives CDR1 KGHSH, CDR2 LQKENI. There are 14 residues in the CDR3. The ends were cut back, 4 bases at V and 5 bases at J, with 15 bases in the middle. The CDR3, as DNA: TGTGCCAGCTCACGCGCTTCAGGGTCTGACGAGCAGTACTTC. This codes for CASSRASGSDEQYF.

The rearrangement links TRBV18 to TRBJ1-5, with D perhaps TRBD1 (6 bases). Trimming pared 0 bases from V and 5 bases from J, leaving 11 bases between. The CDR3 runs to 15 residues. Looked up from germline, CDR1 is KGHSH and CDR2 is LQKENI. For the CDR3, the DNA is TGTGCCAGCTCACCACCGGGGGCGCGGGATCAGCCCCAGCATTTT. This translates into CASSPPGARDQPQHF.

The genes are TRBV15 and TRBJ2-5; 10 positions agree with TRBD2. CDR1 is LNHNV, CDR2 YYDKDF, per germline (reference sequence). V was pared by 2 bases and J by 9 bases, with 9 bases of the junction left unmatched. This CDR3 has 15 amino acids. CDR3: CATSRMSGGAVAQYF. The CDR3 nucleotides read TGTGCCACCAGCAGAATGAGCGGGGGGGCTGTGGCCCAGTACTTC.

J is TRBJ2-7 and V is TRBV10-1; a possible D gene is TRBD2 (6 bases). This CDR3 region has 11 residues. The V and J ends lost 10 bases and 2 bases respectively, with 9 bases between them. Germline CDR1 WNHNN, CDR2 SYGVQD (reference sequence). The DNA of the CDR3 is TGCGCCACCCCGGGGGCCTACGAGCAGTACTTC. Translating it yields CATPGAYEQYF.

The V gene is TRBV6-1, the J gene TRBJ1-4; D gene ambiguous. The CDR3 covers 14 residues. The germline gives CDR1 MNHNS, CDR2 SASEGT. The V end lost 0 bases, the J end lost 10 bases, and 12 bases lay between the germline ends. CDR3 nucleotide sequence: TGTGCCAGCAGTGAAGCTGCCGTTATCGGAAAACTGTTTTTT. It encodes CASSEAAVIGKLFF.

This clone has a handful of counts. Germline and junction disagree at one end, which may indicate a read error. This chain uses TRBV6-5 with TRBJ2-2; 11 nucleotides agree with TRBD2. Germline V gives CDR1 MNHEY, CDR2 SVGAGI. This CDR3 spans 16 amino acids. The CDR3 bases are TGTGCCAGCAGTTACACGACTAGCGGGAACGCCGGGGAGCTGTTTTTT. Its protein product is CASSYTTSGNAGELFF.

The chain joins TRBV4-2 to TRBJ2-1; TRBD2 is a possible D gene (5 bases). Looked up from germline, CDR1 is LGHNA and CDR2 is YNFKEQ. The CDR3 covers 14 residues. The V end was cut by 1 base, the J end by 8 bases, with 12 bases between. The CDR3 region is CASSQVGADHEQFF. The CDR3 DNA reads as TGTGCCAGCAGCCAAGTCGGAGCGGACCATGAGCAGTTCTTC.

V is TRBV4-2 and J is TRBJ2-2; unclear D gene. In germline, CDR1 is LGHNA, CDR2 YNFKEQ. The CDR3 length is 15 residues. The ends were cut back, 2 bases at V and 1 base at J, with 8 bases in the middle. The CDR3 bases are TGTGCCAGCAGCCAACGGTCTAAGAACACCGGGGAGCTGTTTTTT. Translation: CASSQRSKNTGELFF.

The chain has TRBV5-4 and TRBJ1-4; the D gene is possibly TRBD1 (6 bases). V lost 4 bases and J lost 0, with 13 bases in between. The CDR3 sequence is 16 residues long. Germline V gene sequence: CDR1 SGHNT, CDR2 YYREEE (reference sequence). CDR3 region: CASSPGGPATNEKLFF. Here the CDR3 DNA reads TGTGCCAGCAGCCCTGGGGGGCCTGCAACTAATGAAAAACTGTTTTTT. The full variable domain, completed using reference TRBV5-4 and TRBJ1-4, is ETGVTQSPTHLIKTRGQQVTLRCSSQSGHNTVSWYQQALGQGPQFIFQYYREEENGRGNFPPRFSGLQFPNYSSELNVNALELDDSALYLCASSPGGPATNEKLFFGSGTQLSVL.

CDR3 residues: CASSLAWGGNQPQHF. The CDR3 region has the DNA TGTGCCAGCAGCTTAGCGTGGGGAGGGAATCAGCCCCAGCATTTT. This chain uses TRBV7-8 with TRBJ1-5; D not resolved. The V gene's germline CDR1 is SGHVS and CDR2 FQNEAQ. This CDR3 is 15 amino acids long. V gave up 0 bases and J gave up 4 bases, with 10 bases separating them. Drawing the rest from reference TRBV7-8 and TRBJ1-5, the complete variable domain is GAGVSQSPRYKVAKRGQDVALRCDPISGHVSLFWYQQALGQGPEFLTYFQNEAQLDKSGLPSDRFFAERPEGSVSTLKIQRTQQEDSAVYLCASSLAWGGNQPQHFGDGTRLSIL.

J is TRBJ2-5 and V is TRBV29-1; no reliable D call. Near its end, the DNA agrees better with TRBJ2-7, so the J call may be wrong. The CDR3 totals 13 residues. Germline V gene lookup returns CDR1 SQVTM and CDR2 ANQGSEA. The CDR3 DNA reads TGCAGCGTTGCTTCCAATATCCTCTACGAGCAGTACTTC. Its protein is CSVASNILYEQYF.

The chain combines TRBV5-1 with TRBJ2-1; 10 nucleotides agree with TRBD2. The V gene's germline CDR1 is SGHRS and CDR2 YFSETQ. V dropped 0 bases and J dropped 5; count of bases not matched to a gene: 2. The CDR3 contains 15 residues. This CDR3 reads CASSLVLAGDNEQFF. CDR3 nucleotide sequence: TGCGCCAGCAGCTTGGTCCTAGCGGGAGACAATGAGCAGTTCTTC. The full variable domain, rest sourced from reference TRBV5-1 and TRBJ2-1, is KAGVTQTPRYLIKTRGQQVTLSCSPISGHRSVSWYQQTPGQGLQFLFEYFSETQRNKGNFPGRFSGRQFSNSRSEMNVSTLELGDSALYLCASSLVLAGDNEQFFGPGTRLTVL.

The chain combines TRBV21-1 with TRBJ1-1; TRBD1 reflects the table's D call only, with no check against the DNA. TRBV21-1 is termed a pseudogene. This CDR3 spans 16 amino acids. In DNA form, the CDR3 reads TGTGCCAGCAGCATGTTAACAGAAGTCATGAACACTGAAGCTTTCTTT. Translating gives CASSMLTEVMNTEAFF.

The rearrangement links TRBV28 to TRBJ2-1, with TRBD2 identical over 7 bases. Germline loops: CDR1 MDHEN, CDR2 SYDVKM. This CDR3 is built from 13 residues. The V gene end was trimmed by 6 bases and the J gene end by 4 bases; junction bases not matched to a gene: 3. CDR3 nucleotides: TGTGCCAGCAGGCTAGCGGAGTACAATGAGCAGTTCTTC. Protein sequence: CASRLAEYNEQFF.

The chain is built from TRBV6-5 and TRBJ1-1; D may be TRBD1 (5 bases). This CDR3 is 15 amino acids long. Deletions cut 4 bases from V and 4 bases from J, with 16 bases between. Germline lookup yields CDR1 MNHEY and CDR2 SVGAGI. Written as DNA, the CDR3 is TGTGCCAGCAGTTTCGGGACTTCTCTGGGCACTGAAGCTTTCTTT. Amino acids: CASSFGTSLGTEAFF.

This chain links TRBV13 with TRBJ1-1, with D hard to call. V dropped 2 bases and J dropped 0 bases, with 4 bases sitting between them. This CDR3 has 13 amino acids. Looked up from germline, CDR1 is PRHDT and CDR2 is FYEKMQ (reference sequence). In DNA, the CDR3 is TGTGCCAGCAGCTTACGGTTGAACACTGAAGCTTTCTTT. Its translation is CASSLRLNTEAFF.

The sample holds one count of this clone. The gene calls are TRBV30 and TRBJ1-4; unclear D gene. The CDR3 has 15 residues. The V gene lost 3 bases and the J gene lost 4 bases, with 15 bases spanning the gap. Germline loops: CDR1 GTSNPN, CDR2 SVGIG (reference sequence). For the CDR3, the DNA is TGTGCCTGGAGCTCAGCCCGCCAGCTTAATGAAAAACTGTTTTTT. Translating gives CAWSSARQLNEKLFF. Drawing the rest from reference TRBV30 and TRBJ1-4, the complete variable domain is SQTIHQWPATLVQPVGSPLSLECTVEGTSNPNLYWYRQAAGRGLQLLFYSVGIGQISSEVPQNLSASRPQDRQFILSSKKLLLSDSGFYLCAWSSARQLNEKLFFGSGTQLSVL.

This clone was counted a single time. The chain uses TRBV10-1 and TRBJ2-7; D tentatively fits TRBD1 or TRBD2 (6 bases each). Trimming took 7 bases from V and 3 from J, leaving 19 bases between them. Germline V CDR1 and CDR2: WNHNN, SYGVQD (reference sequence). CDR3 length: 15 residues. Written as DNA, the CDR3 is TGCGCCAGCACCGACATTACCGGGGGCCTCTACGAGCAGTACTTC. It encodes CASTDITGGLYEQYF.

Only a few counts were recorded for this clone. J is TRBJ1-1 and V is TRBV6-1; D is undetermined. V was trimmed by 5 bases and J by 8 bases, leaving 6 bases between them. CDR1 and CDR2 (germline): MNHNS, SASEGT. The CDR3 sequence is 10 residues long. The CDR3 loop reads CASSYHEAFF. CDR3 sequence (DNA): TGTGCCAGCAGTTATCACGAAGCTTTCTTT.

The V gene is TRBV13, the J gene TRBJ2-2; maybe TRBD2 (6 bases). Trimming cost V 1 base and J 4 bases, with 13 bases left between them. This CDR3 has 16 amino acids. From germline, CDR1 is PRHDT and CDR2 FYEKMQ (reference sequence). CDR3 amino acids: CASSLVGGKSTGELFF. The CDR3 DNA follows: TGTGCCAGCAGCTTAGTGGGCGGGAAGAGCACCGGGGAGCTGTTTTTT.

The J gene is TRBJ2-7, the V gene TRBV28, with D perhaps matching TRBD1 (6 bases). CDR3 length: 14 amino acids. The germline V and J ends were trimmed by 1 base and 4 bases, with 11 bases remaining between them. Germline V gene sequence: CDR1 MDHEN, CDR2 SYDVKM. CDR3 nucleotide sequence: TGTGCCAGCAGTTTATCGGTCAGGGGATACGAGCAGTACTTC. Translated: CASSLSVRGYEQYF.

The V and J genes are TRBV5-4 and TRBJ1-4, with D perhaps TRBD1 (6 bases). Trimming took 0 bases from V and 7 from J, leaving 13 bases between them. The CDR3 totals 15 residues. Germline-derived CDR1 and CDR2 are SGHNT and YYREEE (reference sequence). CDR3 residues: CASSLGGGRGEKLFF. Written as DNA, the CDR3 is TGTGCCAGCAGCTTGGGCGGGGGGCGCGGTGAAAAACTGTTTTTT.

The chain employs TRBV4-1 and TRBJ1-3; tentatively, D is TRBD1 (6 bases). CDR1 is MGHRA and CDR2 is YSYEKL in the germline V gene. The CDR3 sequence is 14 residues long. Trimming removed 3 bases from V and 2 bases from J, with 8 bases in between. The CDR3 DNA reads as TGCGCCAGCAGCCAGGGGACACCTGGAAACACCATATATTTT. It encodes CASSQGTPGNTIYF.

This chain connects TRBV10-1 to TRBJ2-7; D possibly corresponds to TRBD2 (6 bases). Germline V gene lookup returns CDR1 WNHNN and CDR2 SYGVQD (reference sequence). V shed 3 bases and J shed 5 bases, with 11 bases lying between them. The CDR3 contains 13 residues. The CDR3 is CASSDRGSDEQYF. The CDR3 nucleotides are TGCGCCAGCAGTGATCGGGGGAGCGACGAGCAGTACTTC.